This TCR beta chain was sequenced during a study of identical twins. Regarding the study as a whole: A lower insertion count was a feature of abundant cord blood beta clonotypes, with no such feature in memory repertoires. Sharing of beta out-of-frame sequences by twins showed a weaker excess. Modeled out-of-frame TCR alpha sharing in monozygotic twins fell below observed levels.

About this clonotype: Its antigen remains unknown.

The CDR3 spans 15 residues. In germline, CDR1 is MDHEN, CDR2 SYDVKM. V dropped 6 bases and J dropped 4 bases, with 18 bases sitting between them. A single record per CDR3 protein comes from TCRdb applying MiXCR to the 5' RACE reads. The sample lists 650,000 to 800,000 distinct CDR3 sequences; 8.6% were seen once. The sample was also reused in another study, on yellow fever vaccine responses in identical twins.

The sequence was collected from a woman between 18 and 29 years old in good health. Sequencing input: PBMCs. The chain recombines TRBV28 with TRBJ2-5; maybe TRBD1 (6 bases). The CDR3 DNA follows: TGTGCCAGCAGGGGGGCCGGGCCCCTTGGAGAGACCCAGTACTTC. Translation: CASRGAGPLGETQYF.